This record concerns one T cell receptor (beta chain) sequence. The ends lost 4 bases at V and 6 bases at J; junction bases unmatched: 15. The CDR3 is 17 residues long. The germline V gene encodes CDR1 MGHRA and CDR2 YSYEKL. Stable Graves' hyperthyroidism denoted no ophthalmopathy progression over 18 months. Patients aged 18 to 65 with hyperthyroidism were newly diagnosed, with duration under 2 months. Patients having uncontrolled infection, another autoimmune disease, pregnancy or lactation were not included. This entry is derived from a study of T cells in Graves' hyperthyroidism and ophthalmopathy. Amplification yielded TCR beta CDR3 regions, with RNA transcripts as the source. HTBI primers drove first-round RT-PCR of the TCR CDR3. TCRdb re-derived calls from the multiplex PCR reads in MiXCR, one entry per CDR3 protein. The sample contains about 210,000 distinct CDR3 sequences, roughly a sixth of which appear only once.

V is TRBV4-1 and J is TRBJ2-1; 7 positions match TRBD1. The TCR comes from a middle-aged man with Graves' hyperthyroidism. Input material: blood. The CDR3 DNA is TGCGCCAGCAGCCCTGGAACCGCAAAAAACAGGGGCAATGAGCAGTTCTTC. It is translated as CASSPGTAKNRGNEQFF.